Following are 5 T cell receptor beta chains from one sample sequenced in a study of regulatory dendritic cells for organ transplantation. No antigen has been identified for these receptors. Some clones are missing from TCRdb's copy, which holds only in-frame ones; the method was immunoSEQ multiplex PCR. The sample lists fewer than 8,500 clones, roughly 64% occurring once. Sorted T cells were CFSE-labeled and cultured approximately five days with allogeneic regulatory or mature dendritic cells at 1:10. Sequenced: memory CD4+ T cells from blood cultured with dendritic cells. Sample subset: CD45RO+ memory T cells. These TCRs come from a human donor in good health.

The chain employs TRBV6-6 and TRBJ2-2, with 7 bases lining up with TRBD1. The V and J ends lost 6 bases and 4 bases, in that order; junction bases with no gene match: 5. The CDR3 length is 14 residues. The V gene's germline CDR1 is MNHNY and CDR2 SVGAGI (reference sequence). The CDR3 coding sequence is TGTGCCAGCAGCCGACAGGGTTCCACCGGGGAGCTGTTTTTT. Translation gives CASSRQGSTGELFF.

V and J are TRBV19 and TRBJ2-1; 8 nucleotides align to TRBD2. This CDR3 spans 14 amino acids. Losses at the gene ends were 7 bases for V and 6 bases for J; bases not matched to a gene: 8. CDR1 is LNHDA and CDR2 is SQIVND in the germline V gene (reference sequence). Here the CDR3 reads CASTGGGGRNEQFF. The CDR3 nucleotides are TGTGCCAGTACGGGAGGGGGAGGGCGCAATGAGCAGTTCTTC.

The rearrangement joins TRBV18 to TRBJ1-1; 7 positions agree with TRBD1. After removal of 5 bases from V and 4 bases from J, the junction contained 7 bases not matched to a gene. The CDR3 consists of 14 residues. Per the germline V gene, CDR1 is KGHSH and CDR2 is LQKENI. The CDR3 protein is CASSKRGQGTEAFF. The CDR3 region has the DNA TGTGCCAGCTCAAAGAGGGGGCAAGGCACTGAAGCTTTCTTT.

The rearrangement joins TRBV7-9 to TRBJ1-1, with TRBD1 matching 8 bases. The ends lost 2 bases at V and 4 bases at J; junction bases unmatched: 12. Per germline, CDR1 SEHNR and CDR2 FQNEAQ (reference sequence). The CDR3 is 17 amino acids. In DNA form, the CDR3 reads TGTGCCAGCAGCTTATACTTATCAGGGGGCGCGGGCACTGAAGCTTTCTTT. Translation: CASSLYLSGGAGTEAFF.

CDR3 nucleotide sequence: TGTGCCAGCAGCTTAGAGGGGACAATCGGGGAGCTGTTTTTT. Its translation: CASSLEGTIGELFF. The V call is TRBV7-6, the J call TRBJ2-2; D may be TRBD1 (6 bases). Trimming took off 1 base at V and 7 bases at J, with 10 bases between the two ends. Looked up from germline, CDR1 is SGHVS and CDR2 is FNYEAQ. CDR3 length: 14 residues. Together with reference TRBV7-6 and TRBJ2-2, the CDR3 gives the full variable domain: GAGVSQSPRYKVTKRGQDVALRCDPISGHVSLYWYRQALGQGPEFLTYFNYEAQQDKSGLPNDRFSAERPEGSISTLTIQRTEQRDSAMYRCASSLEGTIGELFFGEGSRLTVL.